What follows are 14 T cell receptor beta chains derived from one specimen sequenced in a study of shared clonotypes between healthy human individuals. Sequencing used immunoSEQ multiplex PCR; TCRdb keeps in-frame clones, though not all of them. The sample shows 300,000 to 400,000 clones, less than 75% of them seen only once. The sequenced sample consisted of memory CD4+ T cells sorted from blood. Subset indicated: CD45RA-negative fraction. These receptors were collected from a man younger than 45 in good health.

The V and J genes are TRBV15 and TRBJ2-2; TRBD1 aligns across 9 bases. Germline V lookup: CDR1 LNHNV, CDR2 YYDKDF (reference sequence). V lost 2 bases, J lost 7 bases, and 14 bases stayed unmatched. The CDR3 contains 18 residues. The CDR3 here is CATSRTGEHTGGFGELFF. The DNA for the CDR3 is TGTGCCACCAGCAGAACCGGCGAACATACAGGGGGCTTCGGGGAGCTGTTTTTT.

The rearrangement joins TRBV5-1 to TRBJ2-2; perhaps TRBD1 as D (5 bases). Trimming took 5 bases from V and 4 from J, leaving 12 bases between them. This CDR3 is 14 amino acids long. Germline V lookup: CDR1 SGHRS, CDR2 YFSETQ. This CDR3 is CASSFQGFTGELFF. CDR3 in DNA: TGCGCCAGCAGTTTCCAGGGTTTCACCGGGGAGCTGTTTTTT.

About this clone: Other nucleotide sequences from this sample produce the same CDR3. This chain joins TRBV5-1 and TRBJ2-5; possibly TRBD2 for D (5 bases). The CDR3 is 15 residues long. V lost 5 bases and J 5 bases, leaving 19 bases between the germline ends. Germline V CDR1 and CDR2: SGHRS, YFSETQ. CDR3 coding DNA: TGCGCCAGCAGTTCCCTTGGGAGACCCCAGGAGACCCAGTACTTC. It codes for CASSSLGRPQETQYF.

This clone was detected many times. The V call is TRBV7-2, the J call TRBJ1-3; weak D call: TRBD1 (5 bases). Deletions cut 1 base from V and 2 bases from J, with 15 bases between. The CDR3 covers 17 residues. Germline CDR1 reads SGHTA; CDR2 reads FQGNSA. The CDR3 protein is CASSLGFLGPTGNTIYF. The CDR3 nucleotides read TGTGCCAGCAGCTTAGGGTTTCTGGGGCCAACTGGAAACACCATATATTTT.

In DNA, the CDR3 is TGCGCCAGCAGCTCTACAGTGCTTAATGAAAAACTGTTTTTT. It specifies CASSSTVLNEKLFF. The chain uses TRBV5-1 and TRBJ1-4; no definite D call. The CDR3 totals 14 residues. In germline, CDR1 is SGHRS, CDR2 YFSETQ. Trimming took 3 bases from V and 4 from J, leaving 10 bases between them.

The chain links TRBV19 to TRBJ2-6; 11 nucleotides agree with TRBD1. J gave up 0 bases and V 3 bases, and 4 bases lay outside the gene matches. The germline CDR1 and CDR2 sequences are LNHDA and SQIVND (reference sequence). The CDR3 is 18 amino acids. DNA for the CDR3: TGTGCCAGTAGTATGAGGGACAGGGGGAGCTCTGGGGCCAACGTCCTGACTTTC. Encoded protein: CASSMRDRGSSGANVLTF. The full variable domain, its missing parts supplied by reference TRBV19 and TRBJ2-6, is DGGITQSPKYLFRKEGQNVTLSCEQNLNHDAMYWYRQDPGQGLRLIYYSQIVNDFQKGDIAEGYSVSREKKESFPLTVTSAQKNPTAFYLCASSMRDRGSSGANVLTFGAGSRLTVL.

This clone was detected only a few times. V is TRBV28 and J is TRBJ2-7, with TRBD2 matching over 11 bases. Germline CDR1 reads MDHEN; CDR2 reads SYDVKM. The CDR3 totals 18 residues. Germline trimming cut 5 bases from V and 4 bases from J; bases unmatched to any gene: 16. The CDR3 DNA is TGTGCCAGCAGTCCAGACAGGCGGGGAGCTAGCGGGGGGTACGAGCAGTACTTC. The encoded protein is CASSPDRRGASGGYEQYF. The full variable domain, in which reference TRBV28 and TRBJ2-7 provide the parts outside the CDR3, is DVKVTQSSRYLVKRTGEKVFLECVQDMDHENMFWYRQDPGLGLRLIYFSYDVKMKEKGDIPEGYSVSREKKERFSLILESASTNQTSMYLCASSPDRRGASGGYEQYFGPGTRLTVT.

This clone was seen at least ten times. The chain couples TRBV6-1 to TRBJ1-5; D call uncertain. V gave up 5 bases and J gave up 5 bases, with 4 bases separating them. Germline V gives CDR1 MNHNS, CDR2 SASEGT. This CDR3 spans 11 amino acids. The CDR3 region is CASSNDQPQHF. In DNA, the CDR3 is TGTGCCAGCAGTAACGATCAGCCCCAGCATTTT.

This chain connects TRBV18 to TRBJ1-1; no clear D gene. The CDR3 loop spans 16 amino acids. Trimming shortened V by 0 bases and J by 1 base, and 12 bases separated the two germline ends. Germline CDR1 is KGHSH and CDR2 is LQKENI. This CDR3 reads CASSPPGGPRNTEAFF. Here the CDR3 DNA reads TGTGCCAGCTCACCACCGGGAGGTCCCAGGAACACTGAAGCTTTCTTT.

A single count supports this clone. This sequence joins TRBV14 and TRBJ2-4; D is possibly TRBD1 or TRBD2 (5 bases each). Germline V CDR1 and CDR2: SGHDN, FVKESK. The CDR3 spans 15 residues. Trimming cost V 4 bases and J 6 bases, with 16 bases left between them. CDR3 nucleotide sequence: TGTGCCAGCAGCCCTAAGGGACGACCGTTAAACATTCAGTACTTC. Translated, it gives CASSPKGRPLNIQYF.

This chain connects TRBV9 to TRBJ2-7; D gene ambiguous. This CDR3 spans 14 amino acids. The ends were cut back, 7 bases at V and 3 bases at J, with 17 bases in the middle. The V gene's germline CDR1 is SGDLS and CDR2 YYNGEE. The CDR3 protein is CASPKPSTNYEQYF. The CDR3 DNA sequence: TGTGCCAGCCCAAAGCCGAGCACCAACTACGAGCAGTACTTC.

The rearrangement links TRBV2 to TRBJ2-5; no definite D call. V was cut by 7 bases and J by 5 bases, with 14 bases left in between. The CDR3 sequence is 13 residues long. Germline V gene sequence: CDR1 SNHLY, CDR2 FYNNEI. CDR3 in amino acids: CASIFGLLETQYF. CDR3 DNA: TGTGCCAGCATTTTTGGCTTGTTGGAGACCCAGTACTTC.

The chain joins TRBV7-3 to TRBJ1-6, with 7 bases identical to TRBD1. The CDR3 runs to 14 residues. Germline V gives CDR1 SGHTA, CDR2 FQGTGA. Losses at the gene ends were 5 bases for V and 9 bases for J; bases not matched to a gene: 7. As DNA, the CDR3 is TGTGCCAGCAGCCAACAGGGGCCGGCTTCACCCCTCCACTTT. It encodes CASSQQGPASPLHF.

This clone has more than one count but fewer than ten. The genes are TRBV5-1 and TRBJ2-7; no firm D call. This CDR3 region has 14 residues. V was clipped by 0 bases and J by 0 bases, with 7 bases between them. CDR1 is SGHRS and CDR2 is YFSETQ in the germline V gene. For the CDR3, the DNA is TGCGCCAGCAGCTTGGGGCTATCCTCCTACGAGCAGTACTTC. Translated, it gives CASSLGLSSYEQYF.